This is a list of T cell receptor beta chains from one sample in a study of T cell responses to AZD1222 COVID-19 vaccine. Profiling relied on immunoSEQ multiplex PCR, and the TCRdb table lists in-frame clones only, not all of them. The sample has fewer than 150,000 clones, 90% seen once. This specimen was peripheral blood, taken on day 0 of AZD1222 vaccination. The receptors stem from an adult in good health. Both conserved end residues are part of each CDR3. The order of the fields is D gene, V gene, J gene, clone size, CDR3 DNA, CDR3 protein. D genes are given only for firm matches. Size tells how often a clone was seen (once, few, many) or the class of an expanded clone, and some rows leave it out.

D gene: TRBD2; V gene: TRBV7-9; J gene: TRBJ2-7; clone size: -; CDR3 DNA: TGTGCCAGCAGCGGCGGGGGGACACATGTCGAGCAGTACTTC; CDR3 protein: CASSGGGTHVEQYF
D gene: -; V gene: TRBV27; J gene: TRBJ1-4; clone size: -; CDR3 DNA: TGTGCCAGCACCACGAGGAGGATTGGGGGCGTGAATAATGAAAAACTGTTTTTT; CDR3 protein: CASTTRRIGGVNNEKLFF
D gene: -; V gene: TRBV4-1; J gene: TRBJ1-3; clone size: -; CDR3 DNA: TGCGCCAGCAGCCAAGATCCAGGAGTATCTGGAAACACCATATATTTT; CDR3 protein: CASSQDPGVSGNTIYF
D gene: -; V gene: TRBV6-2/TRBV6-3; J gene: TRBJ1-2; clone size: -; CDR3 DNA: TGTGCCAGCAGTTACGCGGGGAGCTATGGCTACACCTTC; CDR3 protein: CASSYAGSYGYTF
D gene: TRBD1; V gene: TRBV27; J gene: TRBJ1-6; clone size: -; CDR3 DNA: TGTGCCAGCAGCTCTGCAGGGGGTACGACGAATTCACCCCTCCACTTT; CDR3 protein: CASSSAGGTTNSPLHF
D gene: -; V gene: TRBV5-1; J gene: TRBJ1-1; clone size: -; CDR3 DNA: TGCGCCAGCGGGGTAGGAGGAATTAGTGAAGCTTTCTTT; CDR3 protein: CASGVGGISEAFF
D gene: TRBD2; V gene: TRBV7-9; J gene: TRBJ2-1; clone size: -; CDR3 DNA: TGTGCCAGCAGCTTAGCTAGCGGGGGGACTCGCTCCTACAATGAGCAGTTCTTC; CDR3 protein: CASSLASGGTRSYNEQFF
D gene: TRBD2; V gene: TRBV19; J gene: TRBJ2-7; clone size: -; CDR3 DNA: TGTGCCAGTAGGCGGGGAGGACTAGCGGGAGTAGATGACGAGCAGTACTTC; CDR3 protein: CASRRGGLAGVDDEQYF
D gene: -; V gene: TRBV12-3/TRBV12-4; J gene: TRBJ1-1; clone size: -; CDR3 DNA: TGTGCCAGCAGTTTAGTGGGGGGCACTGAAGCTTTCTTT; CDR3 protein: CASSLVGGTEAFF
D gene: -; V gene: TRBV2; J gene: TRBJ1-4; clone size: -; CDR3 DNA: TGTGCCAGCAGCCCCTCAGGGGAGAGATCTGAAAAACTGTTTTTT; CDR3 protein: CASSPSGERSEKLFF
D gene: -; V gene: TRBV25-1; J gene: TRBJ1-6; clone size: -; CDR3 DNA: TGTGCCAGCAGTGTCCGAGGGAGACCTCATAATTCACCCCTCCACTTT; CDR3 protein: CASSVRGRPHNSPLHF
D gene: -; V gene: TRBV7-2; J gene: TRBJ2-1; clone size: -; CDR3 DNA: TGTGCCAGCAGCTTGAGGTCTGGGTCGAACAATGAGCAGTTCTTC; CDR3 protein: CASSLRSGSNNEQFF
D gene: TRBD2; V gene: TRBV3-1/TRBV3-2; J gene: TRBJ2-3; clone size: many; CDR3 DNA: TGTGCCAGCAGCCACACCGGGACTAGCGGGCAGTATTTT; CDR3 protein: CASSHTGTSGQYF
D gene: -; V gene: TRBV6-4; J gene: TRBJ1-2; clone size: -; CDR3 DNA: TGTGCCAGCCCTAATCCGACGTTCTCAGGCAGTGGCTACACCTTC; CDR3 protein: CASPNPTFSGSGYTF
D gene: TRBD1; V gene: TRBV9; J gene: TRBJ1-3; clone size: -; CDR3 DNA: TGTGCCAGCAGCGAGGGGACAGGGTTAAGAAACACCATATATTTT; CDR3 protein: CASSEGTGLRNTIYF
D gene: -; V gene: TRBV12-3/TRBV12-4; J gene: TRBJ1-2; clone size: -; CDR3 DNA: TGTGCCAGCAGCCCCAGGTCCAGCTATGGCTACACCTTC; CDR3 protein: CASSPRSSYGYTF
D gene: -; V gene: TRBV9; J gene: TRBJ2-7; clone size: -; CDR3 DNA: TGTGCCAGCAGCCCAGCCCAAGCGGTCTTGGAGCAGTACTTC; CDR3 protein: CASSPAQAVLEQYF
D gene: TRBD2; V gene: TRBV12-5; J gene: TRBJ2-7; clone size: -; CDR3 DNA: TGTGCTAGTGGGGCCGGGGGGTTCTACGAGCAGTACTTC; CDR3 protein: CASGAGGFYEQYF
D gene: TRBD2; V gene: TRBV7-2; J gene: TRBJ2-2; clone size: -; CDR3 DNA: TGTGCCAGCAGCGGGGGGGTAAACGGGGAGCTGTTTTTT; CDR3 protein: CASSGGVNGELFF
D gene: -; V gene: TRBV18; J gene: TRBJ2-7; clone size: -; CDR3 DNA: TGTGCCAGCTCACCTTCGGGGAGACACGAGCAGTACTTC; CDR3 protein: CASSPSGRHEQYF
D gene: TRBD1; V gene: TRBV19; J gene: TRBJ1-1; clone size: -; CDR3 DNA: TGTGCCAGTAGTCCAAGGCAGGGGGCGTCGGGCACTGAAGCTTTCTTT; CDR3 protein: CASSPRQGASGTEAFF
D gene: TRBD1; V gene: TRBV7-8; J gene: TRBJ2-2; clone size: few; CDR3 DNA: TGTGCCAGCAGCTCACCCTGGGACAGGGGCACCGGGGAGCTGTTTTTT; CDR3 protein: CASSSPWDRGTGELFF
D gene: TRBD1; V gene: TRBV3-1/TRBV3-2; J gene: TRBJ2-7; clone size: -; CDR3 DNA: TGTGCCAGCAGCCCTGGACCGGGACAGCATTACTACGAGCAGTACTTC; CDR3 protein: CASSPGPGQHYYEQYF
D gene: -; V gene: TRBV6-5; J gene: TRBJ2-1; clone size: -; CDR3 DNA: TGTGCCAGCAGTTCATCCAACAATGAGCAGTTCTTC; CDR3 protein: CASSSSNNEQFF
D gene: -; V gene: TRBV5-5; J gene: TRBJ1-2; clone size: -; CDR3 DNA: TGTGCCAGCAGCTTGACAATGGGTAGAAATGCTAACTATGGCTACACCTTC; CDR3 protein: CASSLTMGRNANYGYTF
D gene: -; V gene: TRBV7-2; J gene: TRBJ2-6; clone size: -; CDR3 DNA: TGTGCCAGCAGCTTACCTGGGGCCAACGTCCTGACTTTC; CDR3 protein: CASSLPGANVLTF
D gene: -; V gene: TRBV7-8; J gene: TRBJ2-1; clone size: -; CDR3 DNA: TGTGCCAGCAGCTTAGCGTGGGGTTATGAGCAGTTCTTC; CDR3 protein: CASSLAWGYEQFF
D gene: -; V gene: TRBV10-3; J gene: TRBJ1-1; clone size: once; CDR3 DNA: TGTGCCATCGAGGCAGGAGAGAACACTGAAGCTTTCTTT; CDR3 protein: CAIEAGENTEAFF
D gene: TRBD1; V gene: TRBV5-1; J gene: TRBJ1-1; clone size: -; CDR3 DNA: TGCGCCAGCAGAAATACAGGGGGCCGGACTGAAGCTTTCTTT; CDR3 protein: CASRNTGGRTEAFF
D gene: TRBD2; V gene: TRBV11-2; J gene: TRBJ2-1; clone size: -; CDR3 DNA: TGTGCCAGCAGCTTAGACTCCCGGGGACTAGCGGGAAAGTCCTACAATGAGCAGTTCTTC; CDR3 protein: CASSLDSRGLAGKSYNEQFF
D gene: TRBD1; V gene: TRBV19; J gene: TRBJ1-1; clone size: -; CDR3 DNA: TGTGCCAGTAGCCTGACAGGGACGAACACTGAAGCTTTCTTT; CDR3 protein: CASSLTGTNTEAFF
D gene: -; V gene: TRBV7-9; J gene: TRBJ2-1; clone size: -; CDR3 DNA: TGTGCCAGCAGCTTAGTCCTGGCGGGCCTCCTCAATGAGCAGTTCTTC; CDR3 protein: CASSLVLAGLLNEQFF
D gene: -; V gene: TRBV10-3; J gene: TRBJ2-2; clone size: -; CDR3 DNA: TGTGCCATCAGGGGGGACTCCGCCTCCGGGGAGCTGTTTTTT; CDR3 protein: CAIRGDSASGELFF
D gene: -; V gene: TRBV9; J gene: TRBJ1-6; clone size: once; CDR3 DNA: TGTGCCAGCAGCGACTTCCCGCGGGGATCACCCCTCCACTTT; CDR3 protein: CASSDFPRGSPLHF
D gene: TRBD1; V gene: TRBV6-5; J gene: TRBJ2-7; clone size: -; CDR3 DNA: TGTGCCAGCAGTTACTCCCGGGACAGGCCGGAATACGAGCAGTACTTC; CDR3 protein: CASSYSRDRPEYEQYF
D gene: TRBD2; V gene: TRBV9; J gene: TRBJ2-7; clone size: -; CDR3 DNA: TGTGCCAGCAGCGCTTGGGGACTAGCGGGTGGTAGGCAGTACTTC; CDR3 protein: CASSAWGLAGGRQYF
D gene: -; V gene: TRBV14; J gene: TRBJ1-5; clone size: once; CDR3 DNA: TGTGCCAGCAGCTCCCCCCGACAGCGTTCGGATCAGCCCCAGCATTTT; CDR3 protein: CASSSPRQRSDQPQHF
D gene: -; V gene: TRBV7-7; J gene: TRBJ2-2; clone size: -; CDR3 DNA: TGTGCTAGCAGCTTAGAGCTAGCGCGAGTTGGGAATACCGGGGAGCTGTTTTTT; CDR3 protein: CASSLELARVGNTGELFF
D gene: TRBD1; V gene: TRBV27; J gene: TRBJ1-1; clone size: -; CDR3 DNA: TGTGCCAGCAGTTTATCAGGGACAGGCCTAAACACTGAAGCTTTCTTT; CDR3 protein: CASSLSGTGLNTEAFF
D gene: -; V gene: TRBV11-1; J gene: TRBJ2-7; clone size: -; CDR3 DNA: TGTGCCAGCAGCCACGCGACCCTGGGGTTCTACGAGCAGTACTTC; CDR3 protein: CASSHATLGFYEQYF
D gene: -; V gene: TRBV29-1; J gene: TRBJ2-1; clone size: -; CDR3 DNA: TGCAGCGTTGAAGATACTTTGGGGAATGAGCAGTTCTTC; CDR3 protein: CSVEDTLGNEQFF
D gene: -; V gene: TRBV24-1; J gene: TRBJ2-2; clone size: -; CDR3 DNA: TGTGCCACCAGTGACGGGGGCGCTGACACCGGGGAGCTGTTTTTT; CDR3 protein: CATSDGGADTGELFF
D gene: -; V gene: TRBV29-1; J gene: TRBJ1-1; clone size: -; CDR3 DNA: TGCAGCGTTGAAAAACGGATGAACACTGAAGCTTTCTTT; CDR3 protein: CSVEKRMNTEAFF
D gene: -; V gene: TRBV20-1; J gene: TRBJ2-3; clone size: -; CDR3 DNA: TGCAGTGCGAGTGGGAGCGGGTTCCCAGATACGCAGTATTTT; CDR3 protein: CSASGSGFPDTQYF